This T cell receptor beta chain was profiled in a study of blood T cell repertoires in COVID-19. Repertoires were generated with immunoSEQ multiplex PCR, while TCRdb's copy carries only in-frame clones and drops some. This table holds some 490,000 clones, around 85% found once. The length of the CDR3 is 14 residues. The germline CDR1 and CDR2 sequences are LNHDA and SQIVND (reference sequence). The TCR sequence derives from an older woman who had recovered from COVID-19. J is TRBJ1-2 and V is TRBV19; a possible D gene is TRBD1 (5 bases). The sequenced sample consisted of PBMCs or T cells enriched from blood (not recorded which). The CDR3 region is CATSQRDSNYGYTF. In nucleotides, the CDR3 is TGTGCTACTTCGCAACGGGACTCTAACTATGGCTACACCTTC. The full variable domain, rest sourced from reference TRBV19 and TRBJ1-2, is DGGITQSPKYLFRKEGQNVTLSCEQNLNHDAMYWYRQDPGQGLRLIYYSQIVNDFQKGDIAEGYSVSREKKESFPLTVTSAQKNPTAFYLCATSQRDSNYGYTFGSGTRLTVV.